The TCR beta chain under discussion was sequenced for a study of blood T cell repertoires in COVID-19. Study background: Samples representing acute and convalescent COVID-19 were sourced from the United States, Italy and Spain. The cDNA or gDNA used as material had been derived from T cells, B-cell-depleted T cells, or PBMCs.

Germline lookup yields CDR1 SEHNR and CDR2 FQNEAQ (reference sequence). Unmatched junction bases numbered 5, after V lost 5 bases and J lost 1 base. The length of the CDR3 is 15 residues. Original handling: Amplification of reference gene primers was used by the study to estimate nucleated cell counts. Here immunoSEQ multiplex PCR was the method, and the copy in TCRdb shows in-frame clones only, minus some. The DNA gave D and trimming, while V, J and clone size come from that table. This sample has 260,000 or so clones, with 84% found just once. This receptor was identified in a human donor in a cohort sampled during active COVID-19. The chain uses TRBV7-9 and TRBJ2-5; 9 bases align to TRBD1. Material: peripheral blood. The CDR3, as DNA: TGTGCCAGCAGCACCCGGGACAGGGCCCAAGAGACCCAGTACTTC. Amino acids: CASSTRDRAQETQYF.